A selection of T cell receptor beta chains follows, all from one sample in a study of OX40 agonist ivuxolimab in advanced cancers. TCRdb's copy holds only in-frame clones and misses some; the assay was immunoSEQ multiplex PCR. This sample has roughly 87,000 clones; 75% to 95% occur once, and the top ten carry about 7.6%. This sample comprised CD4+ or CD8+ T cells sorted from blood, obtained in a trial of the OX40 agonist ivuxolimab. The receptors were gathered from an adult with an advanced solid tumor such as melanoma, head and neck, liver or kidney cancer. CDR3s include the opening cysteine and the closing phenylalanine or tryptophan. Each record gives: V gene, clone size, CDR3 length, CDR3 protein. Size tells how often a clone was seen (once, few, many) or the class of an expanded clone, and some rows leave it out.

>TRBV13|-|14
CASSLGGANYGYTF
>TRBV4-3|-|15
CASSQLLAGGETQYF
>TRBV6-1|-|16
CASSGEVWGVDNEQFF
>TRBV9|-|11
CASREGGELAF
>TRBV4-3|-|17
CASSQEPAPRTNNEQFF
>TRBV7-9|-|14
CASSLGTARNEQYF
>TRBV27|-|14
CASSVAGSGHEQFF
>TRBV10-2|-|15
CASSLTRKGTGELFF
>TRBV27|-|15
CASSVLATSSDTQYF
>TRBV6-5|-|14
CASSYGTEVNGYTF
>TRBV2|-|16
CASSESGAATGNTIYF
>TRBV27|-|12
CASSSIKDEQFF
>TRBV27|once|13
CASSFHRDYEQYF
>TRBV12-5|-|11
CASGPNQPQHF
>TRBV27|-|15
CASSLIPGGGDGYTF
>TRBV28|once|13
CAAKLGQQETQYF
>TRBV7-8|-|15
CASSLSGSGANVLTF
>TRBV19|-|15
CASSIKGQGLQPQHF
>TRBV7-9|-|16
CASSSGGFDQNNEQFF
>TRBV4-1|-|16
CASSQGLGLAGDEQFF
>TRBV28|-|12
CASRGSTDTQYF
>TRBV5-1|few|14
CASRDYSFYNEQFF
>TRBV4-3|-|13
CASSRSRTDTQYF
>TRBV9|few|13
CASSVTTSTEAFF
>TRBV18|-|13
CASYTTSGGEQFF
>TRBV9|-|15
CASSVATGASHEQFF
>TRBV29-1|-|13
CSAGGQGDYEQYF
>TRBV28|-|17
CASSLIRQVIFNQPQHF
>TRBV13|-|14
CASSLSGSNQPQHF
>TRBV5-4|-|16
CASIPVGSGSVDEQFF
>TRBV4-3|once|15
CASSQVRAINYGYTF
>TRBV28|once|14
CASSFVGGSYEQYF
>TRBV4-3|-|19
CASSQDRQAEEEAKNIQYF
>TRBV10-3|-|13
CAISESLTGELFF